This T cell receptor (beta chain) was captured by sequencing in a study of T-cell reconstitution after alpha-beta-depleted transplantation in children. This clonotype was observed many times. No antigen is known for it. The CDR3 has 13 residues. Trimming removed 5 bases from V and 3 bases from J; junction bases left unmatched: 1. Overall study findings and caveats: Approximately two months post-transplant, alpha-beta T cells reportedly originated from several hundred expanded graft clones. TCRbeta diversity was high at day 60 in some patients (a result of surviving recipient T cells and thymic progenitors).

Molecular barcoding with unique molecular identifiers was used for the TCRbeta library. TCRdb re-called the PCR reads through MiXCR, storing one row per CDR3 protein. The profile shows roughly 670,000 distinct CDR3 sequences, around 14% of them singletons. The TCR originated in a girl between 2 and 10 years old with congenital amegakaryocytic thrombocytopenia, due to receive a stem cell transplant. Sequences were derived from PBMCs, sampled before TCRalphabeta/CD19-depleted stem cell transplant. The chain couples TRBV12-3 or TRBV12-4 to TRBJ2-5; 9 nucleotides agree with TRBD1. This chain's CDR3 is CASSRTGEETQYF. CDR3 nucleotide sequence: TGTGCCAGCAGTCGGACAGGGGAAGAGACCCAGTACTTC.